The 9 T cell receptor beta chains below all came from one sample that was sequenced in a study of vaccination and CD4 T cells after COVID-19. Sequenced with the Oncomine TCR Beta short-read assay was DNA taken from cultured CD4+ T cells. Via MiXCR, TCRdb re-called the PCR reads, giving one row per CDR3 protein. The profile shows more than 7,500 distinct CDR3 sequences, over 30% of them singletons. Their antigens are not known. Treatment meaning: approximately 11-day PBMC culture with coronavirus spike peptide pools or control peptides (ViraFEST assay). It was before the COVID-19 pandemic (2011-2018) that the unexposed donor's CD4+ T cells were collected. Sequencing input: CD4+ T cells from blood, cultured in vitro. All receptors derive from a human donor in good health.

The rearrangement links TRBV5-5 to TRBJ2-7; maybe TRBD1 (6 bases). The CDR3 is made up of 15 amino acids. V lost 3 bases and J lost 6, with 19 bases in between. Germline loops: CDR1 SGHKS, CDR2 YYEKEE (reference sequence). The CDR3 sequence: CASSSTYRESGEQYF. CDR3 bases: TGTGCCAGCAGCTCGACTTACAGGGAGTCGGGCGAGCAGTACTTC.

Only a few counts were recorded for this clonotype. The CDR3 protein is CASSPKDPGGGSPLHF. CDR3 DNA sequence: TGTGCCAGCAGCCCAAAGGACCCCGGAGGAGGTTCACCCCTCCACTTT. The chain combines TRBV5-6 with TRBJ1-6; D is undetermined. Germline CDR1 and CDR2: SGHDT and YYEEEE. The ends were cut back, 4 bases at V and 9 bases at J, with 20 bases in the middle. This CDR3 is 16 amino acids long.

The chain carries TRBV7-2 and TRBJ2-1, with TRBD2 matching 12 bases. The CDR3 length is 13 residues. V shed 5 bases, J shed 15 bases, and the junction held 8 bases outside the gene matches. Per germline, CDR1 SGHTA and CDR2 FQGNSA. CDR3 DNA: TGTGCCAGCAGCGCCTGGACTAGCGGGACGGCGTTCTTC. Translated: CASSAWTSGTAFF.

The chain is built from TRBV10-3 and TRBJ1-6; TRBD1 might be the D (6 bases). In germline, CDR1 is ENHRY, CDR2 SYGVKD. Trimming shortened V by 3 bases and J by 5 bases, and 14 bases separated the two germline ends. This CDR3 comprises 16 residues. The CDR3 nucleotides read TGTGCCATCAGTGAAGTAAAGGGGGGGAATAATTCACCCCTCCACTTT. It codes for CAISEVKGGNNSPLHF.

For the CDR3, the DNA is TGTGCCAGCAGTTACTCCACCGGGGTGGGCTATGGCTACACCTTC. This translates into CASSYSTGVGYGYTF. V and J are TRBV6-5 and TRBJ1-2; D ambiguous. Germline V lookup: CDR1 MNHEY, CDR2 SVGAGI. V was cut by 0 bases and J by 4 bases, with 12 bases left in between. The CDR3 is 15 amino acids.

The J gene is TRBJ2-5, the V gene TRBV7-9, with D possibly TRBD2 on 6 matching bases. The CDR3 has 18 residues. Trimming removed 2 bases at V and 2 bases at J, with 21 bases between. Germline lookup yields CDR1 SEHNR and CDR2 FQNEAQ (reference sequence). For the CDR3, the DNA is TGTGCCAGCAGCTTACCAGAGCCCCCCCGGGACTCTCAAGAGACCCAGTACTTC. It specifies CASSLPEPPRDSQETQYF.

This chain joins TRBV11-2 and TRBJ2-3, with no clear D. The V gene lost 1 base and the J gene lost 10 bases, with 18 bases spanning the gap. The CDR3 is 15 residues long. The V gene's germline CDR1 is SGHAT and CDR2 FQNNGV. The CDR3 DNA reads TGTGCCAGCAGCTTAGTCGGGCAGGTATTTGGGGCGCAGTATTTT. It encodes CASSLVGQVFGAQYF.

The genes are TRBV10-1 and TRBJ2-1, with no clear D. The better agreement between TRBJ2-7 and the DNA end casts doubt on the J call. Germline V CDR1 and CDR2: WNHNN, SYGVQD (reference sequence). The CDR3 length is 15 residues. Written as DNA, the CDR3 is TGCGCCAGCAGTCTGTTCCCAGGCGGTACCTACGAGCAGTACTTC. It specifies CASSLFPGGTYEQYF.

This clonotype occurred a few times. CDR3 sequence: CATSRINPGENGYTF. The CDR3 DNA is TGTGCCACCAGCAGAATAAACCCTGGGGAGAATGGCTACACCTTC. J is TRBJ1-2 and V is TRBV15; D is ambiguous. CDR3 length: 15 residues. The germline V gene encodes CDR1 LNHNV and CDR2 YYDKDF (reference sequence). Trimming pared 2 bases from V and 6 bases from J, leaving 16 bases between.